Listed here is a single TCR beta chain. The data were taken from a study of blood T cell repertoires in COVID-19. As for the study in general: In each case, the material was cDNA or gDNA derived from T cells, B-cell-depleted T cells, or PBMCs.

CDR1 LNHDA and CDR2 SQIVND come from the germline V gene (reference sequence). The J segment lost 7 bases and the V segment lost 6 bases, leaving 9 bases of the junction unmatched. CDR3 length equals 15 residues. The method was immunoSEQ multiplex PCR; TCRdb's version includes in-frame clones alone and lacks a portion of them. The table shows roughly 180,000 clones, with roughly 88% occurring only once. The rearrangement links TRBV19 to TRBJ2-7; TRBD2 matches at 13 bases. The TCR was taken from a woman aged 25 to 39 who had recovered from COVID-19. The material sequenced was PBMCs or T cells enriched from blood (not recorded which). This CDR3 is CASRSVGLAGEEQYF. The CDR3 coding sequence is TGTGCCAGTAGGAGTGTAGGACTAGCGGGAGAAGAGCAGTACTTC.